A single sample is the source of the 8 T cell receptor beta chains below, sequenced in a study of metastatic and nonmetastatic thyroid tumors. Thyroid surgery took place with no prior treatment in any patient. TCRdb re-clonotyped the PCR reads through MiXCR. The sample has 17,000 or so clones; around 25% are singletons. Material for sequencing was adjacent normal tissue. These receptors all stem from a female donor with papillary thyroid cancer or a benign thyroid nodule (not recorded which). Some clones in this sample may be carry-over from other donors' samples.

This clone showed up just a few times. The chain has TRBV10-3 and TRBJ2-7; 8 bases line up with TRBD1. With V trimmed by 6 bases and J by 0 bases, 4 bases remained unmatched. The CDR3 is 14 residues long. Germline-derived CDR1 and CDR2 are ENHRY and SYGVKD. CDR3 nucleotide sequence: TGTGCCATCAGCCGACAGGGGCACTCCTACGAGCAGTACTTC. Amino acid sequence: CAISRQGHSYEQYF.

This clone was picked up many times. The chain links TRBV27 to TRBJ2-1; 10 bases align to TRBD2. The CDR3 spans 17 residues. The junction had 8 bases not matched to a gene; V was cut back by 5 bases and J by 1 base. CDR1 is MNHEY and CDR2 is SMNVEV in the germline V gene (reference sequence). The CDR3 bases are TGTGCCAGCAGTCCCGCAACGGGACTAGCGTCCTACAATGAGCAGTTCTTC. It specifies CASSPATGLASYNEQFF.

The J gene is TRBJ2-7, the V gene TRBV20-1; D remains unclear. The ends were cut back, 2 bases at V and 0 bases at J, with 2 bases in the middle. Germline lookup yields CDR1 DFQATT and CDR2 SNEGSKA (reference sequence). The length of the CDR3 is 11 residues. Written as DNA, the CDR3 is TGCAGTGCTAGAACCTCCTACGAGCAGTACTTC. Translation gives CSARTSYEQYF.

By share, this clone counts as medium-sized. The V and J genes are TRBV7-9 and TRBJ1-3, with no clear D. V was pared by 10 bases and J by 7 bases, with 8 bases between. CDR3 length: 10 amino acids. The germline CDR1 and CDR2 sequences are SEHNR and FQNEAQ (reference sequence). CDR3 DNA: TGTGCCACCTCAAAGAACACCATATATTTT. The encoded protein is CATSKNTIYF.

This clone has more than one count but fewer than ten. This sequence joins TRBV15 and TRBJ2-1; D may be TRBD2 (6 bases). The V end lost 3 bases, the J end lost 7 bases, and 13 bases lay between the germline ends. Germline CDR1 is LNHNV and CDR2 is YYDKDF (reference sequence). The CDR3 contains 14 residues. CDR3 in DNA: TGTGCCACCAGCAGGGTCTCTGGAGGGAATGAGCAGTTCTTC. Protein: CATSRVSGGNEQFF. The whole variable domain, remainder taken from reference TRBV15 and TRBJ2-1, is DAMVIQNPRYQVTQFGKPVTLSCSQTLNHNVMYWYQQKSSQAPKLLFHYYDKDFNNEADTPDNFQSRRPNTSFCFLDIRSPGLGDTAMYLCATSRVSGGNEQFFGPGTRLTVL.

The V and J genes are TRBV10-1 and TRBJ2-7, with D uncertain. V lost 3 bases to trimming and J lost 3 bases, with 15 bases between them. This CDR3 is 15 amino acids long. CDR1 is WNHNN and CDR2 is SYGVQD in the germline V gene (reference sequence). CDR3 nucleotides: TGCGCCAGCAGTGAAGGCCGAGGAACCTTCTACGAGCAGTACTTC. Its protein product is CASSEGRGTFYEQYF.

Concerning this clone: A much larger clone lies a single base off, so this may be a read error. CDR3 amino acids: CAISLGGASNYGYTF. The DNA for the CDR3 is TGTGCCATCAGCTTAGGCGGCGCTTCTAACTATGGCTACACCTTC. The chain uses TRBV7-8 and TRBJ1-2; no firm D call. This CDR3 region has 15 residues. Germline V gene lookup returns CDR1 SGHVS and CDR2 FQNEAQ. The full variable domain, its missing parts supplied by reference TRBV7-8 and TRBJ1-2, is GAGVSQSPRYKVAKRGQDVALRCDPISGHVSLFWYQQALGQGPEFLTYFQNEAQLDKSGLPSDRFFAERPEGSVSTLKIQRTQQEDSAVYLCAISLGGASNYGYTFGSGTRLTVV.

This clone was seen at least ten times. The chain combines TRBV29-1 with TRBJ2-2; D remains ambiguous. This CDR3 spans 11 amino acids. Trimming stripped 7 bases from V and 5 bases from J, with 8 bases between. Germline V gene sequence: CDR1 SQVTM, CDR2 ANQGSEA. The CDR3 nucleotides are TGCAGCGCCGAGAAAACCGGGGAGCTGTTTTTT. This encodes CSAEKTGELFF.